A single sample is the source of the 6 T cell receptor beta chains below, sequenced in a study of graft-versus-host responses after intestinal transplantation. Here immunoSEQ multiplex PCR was the method, and the copy in TCRdb shows in-frame clones only, minus some. There are under 100,000 clones in the sample; around 83% occur only once, and around 0.83% lies in the top ten. Which antigens these TCRs recognize remains unknown. The sample consisted of unstimulated CD4+ T cells sorted from spleen or lymph node cells, taken before intestinal transplant. These receptor sequences come from a human donor who received an intestinal transplant.

The V gene is TRBV4-1, the J gene TRBJ1-3; a weak D match, TRBD1 (5 bases). Germline V lookup: CDR1 MGHRA, CDR2 YSYEKL. The length of the CDR3 is 15 residues. V was cut by 2 bases and J by 0 bases, with 8 bases left in between. The CDR3 loop reads CASSQPGNSGNTIYF. The DNA for the CDR3 is TGCGCCAGCAGCCAACCAGGGAACTCTGGAAACACCATATATTTT.

V and J are TRBV19 and TRBJ2-3; D might be TRBD2 (6 bases). V lost 3 bases and J 0 bases, leaving 13 bases between the germline ends. Looked up from germline, CDR1 is LNHDA and CDR2 is SQIVND (reference sequence). The CDR3 is 16 residues long. The CDR3 DNA follows: TGTGCCAGTAGTATGGGACTGGATTTCAGCACAGATACGCAGTATTTT. Amino acid sequence: CASSMGLDFSTDTQYF. The full variable domain, in which reference TRBV19 and TRBJ2-3 provide the parts outside the CDR3, is DGGITQSPKYLFRKEGQNVTLSCEQNLNHDAMYWYRQDPGQGLRLIYYSQIVNDFQKGDIAEGYSVSREKKESFPLTVTSAQKNPTAFYLCASSMGLDFSTDTQYFGPGTRLTVL.

The rearrangement joins TRBV7-6 to TRBJ1-1; TRBD1 might be the D (6 bases). V lost 5 bases, J lost 6 bases, and 13 bases lay in between. Germline lookup yields CDR1 SGHVS and CDR2 FNYEAQ. CDR3 length: 13 amino acids. This CDR3 is CASSLKKGAEAFF. The CDR3 DNA sequence: TGTGCCAGCAGCCTAAAAAAGGGGGCTGAAGCTTTCTTT.

The chain recombines TRBV7-6 with TRBJ2-5; TRBD2 aligns across 14 bases. V shed 2 bases, J shed 4 bases, and the junction held 12 bases outside the gene matches. CDR1 is SGHVS and CDR2 is FNYEAQ in the germline V gene. The CDR3 runs to 19 residues. As DNA, the CDR3 is TGTGCCAGCAGCTTACTACACGGGACTAGCGGGAGTAATGGAGAGACCCAGTACTTC. Residues: CASSLLHGTSGSNGETQYF. Together with reference TRBV7-6 and TRBJ2-5, the CDR3 gives the full variable domain: GAGVSQSPRYKVTKRGQDVALRCDPISGHVSLYWYRQALGQGPEFLTYFNYEAQQDKSGLPNDRFSAERPEGSISTLTIQRTEQRDSAMYRCASSLLHGTSGSNGETQYFGPGTRLLVL.

This chain joins TRBV28 and TRBJ1-1; D is unresolved. This CDR3 contains 14 residues. The V and J ends lost 5 bases and 1 base respectively, with 11 bases between them. Germline V gene lookup returns CDR1 MDHEN and CDR2 SYDVKM. In nucleotides, the CDR3 is TGTGCCAGCAGTCCCCGGGGAACGAACACTGAAGCTTTCTTT. Residues: CASSPRGTNTEAFF.

The chain is built from TRBV19 and TRBJ1-2; D is undetermined. This CDR3 comprises 14 residues. Trimming pared 3 bases from V and 2 bases from J, leaving 10 bases between. Germline V lookup: CDR1 LNHDA, CDR2 SQIVND (reference sequence). CDR3 in DNA: TGTGCCAGTAGTATCGGAGCGGGGAACTATGGCTACACCTTC. This encodes CASSIGAGNYGYTF.